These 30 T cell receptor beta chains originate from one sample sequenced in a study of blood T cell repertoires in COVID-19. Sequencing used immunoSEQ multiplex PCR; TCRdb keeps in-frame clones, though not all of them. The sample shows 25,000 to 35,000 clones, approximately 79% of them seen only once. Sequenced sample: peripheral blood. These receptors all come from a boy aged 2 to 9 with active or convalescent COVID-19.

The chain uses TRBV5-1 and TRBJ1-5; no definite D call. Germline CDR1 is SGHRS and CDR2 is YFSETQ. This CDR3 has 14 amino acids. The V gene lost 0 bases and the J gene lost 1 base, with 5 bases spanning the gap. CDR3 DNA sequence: TGCGCCAGCAGCTTGGACGGGAGCAATCAGCCCCAGCATTTT. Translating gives CASSLDGSNQPQHF.

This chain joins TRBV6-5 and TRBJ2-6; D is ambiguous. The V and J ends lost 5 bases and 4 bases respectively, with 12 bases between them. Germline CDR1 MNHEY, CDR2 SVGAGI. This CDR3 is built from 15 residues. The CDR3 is CASSPTPQGANVLTF. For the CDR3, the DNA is TGTGCCAGCAGTCCGACACCTCAGGGGGCCAACGTCCTGACTTTC.

CDR3 amino acids: CAIGQPLHF. The CDR3 bases are TGTGCCATAGGACAGCCCCTCCACTTT. The V call is TRBV2, the J call TRBJ1-6, with a possible D match to TRBD1 (6 bases). This CDR3 region has 9 residues. V dropped 10 bases and J dropped 13 bases, with 8 bases sitting between them. The germline V gene encodes CDR1 SNHLY and CDR2 FYNNEI.

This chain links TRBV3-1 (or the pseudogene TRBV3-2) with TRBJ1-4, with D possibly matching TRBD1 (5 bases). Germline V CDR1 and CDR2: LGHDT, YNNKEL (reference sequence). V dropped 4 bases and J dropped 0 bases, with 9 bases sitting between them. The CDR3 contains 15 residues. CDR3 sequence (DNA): TGTGCCAGCAGCCGGGGGGGATCAACTAATGAAAAACTGTTTTTT. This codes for CASSRGGSTNEKLFF.

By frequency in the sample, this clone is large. In nucleotides, the CDR3 is TGTGCCAGCAGTTACGGGGGGGGTCCTTTGAATGGCTACACCTTC. This sequence encodes CASSYGGGPLNGYTF. This sequence joins TRBV6-6 and TRBJ1-2; TRBD1 might be the D (5 bases). Deletions cut 2 bases from V and 6 bases from J, with 16 bases between. Germline V CDR1 and CDR2: MNHNY, SVGAGI (reference sequence). The CDR3 sequence is 15 residues long.

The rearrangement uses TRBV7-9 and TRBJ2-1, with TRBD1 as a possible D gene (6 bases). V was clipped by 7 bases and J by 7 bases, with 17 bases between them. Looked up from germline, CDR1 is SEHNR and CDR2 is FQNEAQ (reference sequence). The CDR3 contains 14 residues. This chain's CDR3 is CASTHGRGSNEQFF. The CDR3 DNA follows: TGTGCCAGCACCCACGGCAGGGGCTCGAATGAGCAGTTCTTC.

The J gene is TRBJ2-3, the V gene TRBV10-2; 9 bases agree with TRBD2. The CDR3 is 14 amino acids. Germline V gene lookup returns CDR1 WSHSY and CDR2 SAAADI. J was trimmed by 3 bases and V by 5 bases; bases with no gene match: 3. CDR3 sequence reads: CASSFSGGTDTQYF. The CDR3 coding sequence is TGCGCCAGCAGTTTCAGCGGGGGGACAGATACGCAGTATTTT.

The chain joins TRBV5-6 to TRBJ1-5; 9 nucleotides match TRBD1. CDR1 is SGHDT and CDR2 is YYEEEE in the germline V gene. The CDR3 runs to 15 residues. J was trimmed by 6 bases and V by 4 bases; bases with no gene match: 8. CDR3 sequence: CASSRTGVRIQPQHF. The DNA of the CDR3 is TGTGCCAGCAGCAGGACAGGGGTAAGAATTCAGCCCCAGCATTTT. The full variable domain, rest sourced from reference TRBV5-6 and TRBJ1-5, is DAGVTQSPTHLIKTRGQQVTLRCSPKSGHDTVSWYQQALGQGPQFIFQYYEEEERQRGNFPDRFSGHQFPNYSSELNVNALLLGDSALYLCASSRTGVRIQPQHFGDGTRLSIL.

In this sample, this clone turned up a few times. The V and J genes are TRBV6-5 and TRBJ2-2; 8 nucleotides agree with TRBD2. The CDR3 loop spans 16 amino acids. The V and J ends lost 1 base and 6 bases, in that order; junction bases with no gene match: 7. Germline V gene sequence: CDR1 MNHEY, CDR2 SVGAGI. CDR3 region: CASSYLGTRRAGELFF. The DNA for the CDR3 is TGTGCCAGCAGTTACTTGGGGACTAGAAGGGCCGGGGAGCTGTTTTTT.

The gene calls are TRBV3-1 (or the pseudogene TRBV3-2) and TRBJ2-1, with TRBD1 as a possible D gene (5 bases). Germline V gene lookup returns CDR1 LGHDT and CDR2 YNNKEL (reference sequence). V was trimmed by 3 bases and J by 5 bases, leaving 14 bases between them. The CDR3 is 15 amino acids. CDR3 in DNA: TGTGCCAGCAGCCACAGGGCGGCCACTCACAATGAGCAGTTCTTC. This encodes CASSHRAATHNEQFF.

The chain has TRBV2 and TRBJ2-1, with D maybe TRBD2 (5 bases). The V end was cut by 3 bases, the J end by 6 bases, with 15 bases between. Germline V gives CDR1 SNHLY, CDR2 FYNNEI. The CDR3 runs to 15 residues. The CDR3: CASSDHGREPNEQFF. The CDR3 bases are TGTGCCAGCAGTGATCACGGTAGGGAGCCCAATGAGCAGTTCTTC.

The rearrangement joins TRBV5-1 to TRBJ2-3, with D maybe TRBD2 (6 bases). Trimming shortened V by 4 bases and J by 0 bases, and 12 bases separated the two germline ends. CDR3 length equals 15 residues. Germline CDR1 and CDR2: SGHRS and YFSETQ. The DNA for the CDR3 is TGCGCCAGCAGCCGGGTAGCGGTGAGCACAGATACGCAGTATTTT. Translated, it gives CASSRVAVSTDTQYF.

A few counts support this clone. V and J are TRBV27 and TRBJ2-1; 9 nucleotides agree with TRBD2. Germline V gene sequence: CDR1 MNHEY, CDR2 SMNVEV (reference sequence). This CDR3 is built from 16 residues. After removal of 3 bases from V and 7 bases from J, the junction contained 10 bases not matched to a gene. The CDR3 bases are TGTGCCAGCAGTTTTTGGCTAGCGGGACCAGTTAATGAGCAGTTCTTC. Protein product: CASSFWLAGPVNEQFF.

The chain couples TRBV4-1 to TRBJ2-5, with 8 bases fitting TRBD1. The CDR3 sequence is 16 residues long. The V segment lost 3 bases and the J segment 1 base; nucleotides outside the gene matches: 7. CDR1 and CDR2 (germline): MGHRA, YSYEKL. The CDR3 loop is CASSQTPGQVQETQYF. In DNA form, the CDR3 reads TGCGCCAGCAGCCAGACGCCGGGACAGGTCCAAGAGACCCAGTACTTC.

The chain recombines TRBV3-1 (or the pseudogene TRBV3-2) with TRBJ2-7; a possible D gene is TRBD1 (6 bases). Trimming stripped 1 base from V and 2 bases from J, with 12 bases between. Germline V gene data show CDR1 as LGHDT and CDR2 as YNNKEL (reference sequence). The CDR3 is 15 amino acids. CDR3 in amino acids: CASSQVRRGTYEQYF. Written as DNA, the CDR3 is TGTGCCAGCAGCCAAGTTCGTAGGGGGACCTACGAGCAGTACTTC.

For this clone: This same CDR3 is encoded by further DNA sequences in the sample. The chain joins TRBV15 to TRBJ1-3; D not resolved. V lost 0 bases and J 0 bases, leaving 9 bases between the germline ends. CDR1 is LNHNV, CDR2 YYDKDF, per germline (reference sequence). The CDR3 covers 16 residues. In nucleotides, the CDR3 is TGTGCCACCAGCAGAGACTATCTTCACTCTGGAAACACCATATATTTT. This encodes CATSRDYLHSGNTIYF.

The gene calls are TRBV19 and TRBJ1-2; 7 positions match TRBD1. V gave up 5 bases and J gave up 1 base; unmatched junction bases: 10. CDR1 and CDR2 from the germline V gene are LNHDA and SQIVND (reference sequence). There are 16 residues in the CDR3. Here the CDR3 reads CASSPTYRGNNYGYTF. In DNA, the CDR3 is TGTGCCAGTAGTCCGACATACAGGGGAAATAACTATGGCTACACCTTC.

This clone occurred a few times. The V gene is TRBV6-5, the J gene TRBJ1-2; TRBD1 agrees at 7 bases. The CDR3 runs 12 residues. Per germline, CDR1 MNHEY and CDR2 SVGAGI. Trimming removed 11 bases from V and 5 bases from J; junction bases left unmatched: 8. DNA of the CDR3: TGTGCCTCCGGGGGCAGGGGGTATGGCTACACCTTC. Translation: CASGGRGYGYTF.

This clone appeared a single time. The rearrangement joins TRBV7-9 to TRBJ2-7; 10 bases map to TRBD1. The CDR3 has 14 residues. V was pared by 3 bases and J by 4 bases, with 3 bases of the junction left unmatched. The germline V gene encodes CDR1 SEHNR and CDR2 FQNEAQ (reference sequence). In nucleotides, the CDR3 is TGTGCCAGCAGCTTGGGACAGGGGATTTACGAGCAGTACTTC. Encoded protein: CASSLGQGIYEQYF. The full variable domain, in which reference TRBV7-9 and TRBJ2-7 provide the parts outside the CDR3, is DTGVSQNPRHKITKRGQNVTFRCDPISEHNRLYWYRQTLGQGPEFLTYFQNEAQLEKSRLLSDRFSAERPKGSFSTLEIQRTEQGDSAMYLCASSLGQGIYEQYFGPGTRLTVT.

The CDR3 nucleotides read TGCGCCAGCAGCCAGGGGCAGGTTGTGGGCCAAGAGACCCAGTACTTC. It yields the protein CASSQGQVVGQETQYF. V and J are TRBV4-1 and TRBJ2-5; the D gene is possibly TRBD1 (5 bases). Germline CDR1 is MGHRA and CDR2 is YSYEKL. The ends were cut back, 3 bases at V and 1 base at J, with 15 bases in the middle. The CDR3 sequence is 16 residues long.

This CDR3 is CASSESPGQGAYEQYV. CDR3 nucleotides: TGTGCCAGCAGTGAATCCCCGGGACAGGGGGCATACGAGCAGTACGTC. The rearrangement links TRBV6-1 to TRBJ2-7, with 12 nucleotides matching TRBD1. This CDR3 is 16 amino acids long. The germline V gene has CDR1 MNHNS and CDR2 SASEGT. The junction had 6 bases not matched to a gene; V was cut back by 2 bases and J by 4 bases.

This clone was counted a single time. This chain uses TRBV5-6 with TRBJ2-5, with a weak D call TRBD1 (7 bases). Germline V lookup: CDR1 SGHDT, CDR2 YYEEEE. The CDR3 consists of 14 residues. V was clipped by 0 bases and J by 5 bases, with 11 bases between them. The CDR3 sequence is CASSLVTGRETQYF. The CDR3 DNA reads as TGTGCCAGCAGCTTGGTGACAGGGAGGGAGACCCAGTACTTC.

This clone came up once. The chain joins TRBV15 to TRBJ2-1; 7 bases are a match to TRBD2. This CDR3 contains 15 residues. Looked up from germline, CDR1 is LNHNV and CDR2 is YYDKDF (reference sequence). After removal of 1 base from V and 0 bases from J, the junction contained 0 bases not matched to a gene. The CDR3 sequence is CATSRASGSYNEQFF. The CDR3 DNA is TGTGCCACCAGCAGAGCTAGCGGCTCCTACAATGAGCAGTTCTTC.

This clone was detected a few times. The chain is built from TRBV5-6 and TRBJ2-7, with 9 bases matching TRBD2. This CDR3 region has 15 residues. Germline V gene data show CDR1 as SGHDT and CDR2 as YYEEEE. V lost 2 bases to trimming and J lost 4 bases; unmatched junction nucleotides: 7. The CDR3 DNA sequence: TGTGCCAGCAGCTTTTATAGCGGGAGAGCGTACGAGCAGTACTTC. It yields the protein CASSFYSGRAYEQYF.

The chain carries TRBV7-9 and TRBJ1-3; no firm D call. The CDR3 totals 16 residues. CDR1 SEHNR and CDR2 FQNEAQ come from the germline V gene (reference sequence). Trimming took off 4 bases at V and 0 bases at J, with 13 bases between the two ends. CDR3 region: CASSSRHAGSGNTIYF. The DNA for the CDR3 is TGTGCCAGCAGCTCTAGGCACGCGGGCTCTGGAAACACCATATATTTT.

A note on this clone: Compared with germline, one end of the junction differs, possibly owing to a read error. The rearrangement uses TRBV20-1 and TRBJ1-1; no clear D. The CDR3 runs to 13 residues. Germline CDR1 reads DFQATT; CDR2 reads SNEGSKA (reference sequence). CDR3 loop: CSASRGSNTEAFF. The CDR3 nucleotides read TGCAGCGCTAGTCGGGGTTCGAACACTGAAGCTTTCTTT.

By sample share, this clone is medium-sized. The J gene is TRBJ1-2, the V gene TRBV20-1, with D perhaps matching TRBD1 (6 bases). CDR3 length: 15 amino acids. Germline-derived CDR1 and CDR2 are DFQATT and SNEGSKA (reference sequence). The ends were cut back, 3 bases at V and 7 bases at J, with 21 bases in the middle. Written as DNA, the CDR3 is TGCAGTGCTAGTAGAGTGATGGCAGGGGCGATTGGCTACACCTTC. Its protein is CSASRVMAGAIGYTF.

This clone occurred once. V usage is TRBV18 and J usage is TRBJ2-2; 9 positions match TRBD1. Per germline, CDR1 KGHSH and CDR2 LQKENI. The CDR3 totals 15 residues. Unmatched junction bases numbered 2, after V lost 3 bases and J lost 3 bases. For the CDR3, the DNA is TGTGCCAGCTCACCCCGGGACAGGGACACCGGGGAGCTGTTTTTT. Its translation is CASSPRDRDTGELFF.

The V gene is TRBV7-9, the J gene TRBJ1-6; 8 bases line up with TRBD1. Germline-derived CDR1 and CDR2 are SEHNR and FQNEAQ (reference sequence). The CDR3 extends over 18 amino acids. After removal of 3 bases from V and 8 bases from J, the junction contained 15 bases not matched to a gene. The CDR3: CASSFGDKRDRTDSPLHF. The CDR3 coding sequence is TGTGCCAGCAGCTTCGGGGATAAAAGGGACAGGACGGATTCACCCCTCCACTTT. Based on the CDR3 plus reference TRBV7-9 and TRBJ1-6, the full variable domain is DTGVSQNPRHKITKRGQNVTFRCDPISEHNRLYWYRQTLGQGPEFLTYFQNEAQLEKSRLLSDRFSAERPKGSFSTLEIQRTEQGDSAMYLCASSFGDKRDRTDSPLHFGNGTRLTVT.

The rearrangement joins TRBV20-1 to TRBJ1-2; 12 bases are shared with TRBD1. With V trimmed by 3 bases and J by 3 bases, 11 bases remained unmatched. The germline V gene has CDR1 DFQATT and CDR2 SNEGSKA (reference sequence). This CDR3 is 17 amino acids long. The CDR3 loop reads CSASDSGTGGADYGYTF. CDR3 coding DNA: TGCAGTGCTAGTGATTCTGGGACAGGGGGCGCGGACTATGGCTACACCTTC.